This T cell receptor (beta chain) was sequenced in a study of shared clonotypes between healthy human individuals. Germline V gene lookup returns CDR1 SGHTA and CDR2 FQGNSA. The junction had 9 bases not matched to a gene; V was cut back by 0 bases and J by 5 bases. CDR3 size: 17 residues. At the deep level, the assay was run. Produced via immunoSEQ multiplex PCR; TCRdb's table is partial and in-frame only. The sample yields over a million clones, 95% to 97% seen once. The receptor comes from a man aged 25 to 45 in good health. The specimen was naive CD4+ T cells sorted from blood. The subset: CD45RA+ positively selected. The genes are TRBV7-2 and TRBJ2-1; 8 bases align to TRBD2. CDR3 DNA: TGTGCCAGCAGCTTAGCCCGGGGGCTAGCGGGTAACAATGAGCAGTTCTTC. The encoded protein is CASSLARGLAGNNEQFF.